This TCR beta chain comes out of a study of cytomegalovirus exposure and HLA in healthy donors. Study as a whole: Drawn from HLA-typed donors, tens of millions of unique TCRs were held in an early data release.

Study-wide findings and caveats: Roughly uniform depth of sequencing across donors was assumed in presence/absence analyses. On later analysis, the bulk of CMV-associated TCR beta chains appeared to be HLA-restricted.

60 Vbeta and 13 Jbeta primers were used in PCR. The data were produced by immunoSEQ multiplex PCR, yet TCRdb's version contains in-frame clones alone and is incomplete. Altogether under 300,000 clones are present, more than 55% being singletons, with the ten largest covering under 3%. The CDR3 loop spans 17 amino acids. The germline V gene has CDR1 SGHNT and CDR2 YENEEA. Unmatched junction bases numbered 17, after V lost 6 bases and J lost 4 bases. Comments on this clone: Its target is unknown.

The origin of this receptor is a female donor in good health and CMV-seronegative. The specimen was PBMCs. The rearrangement joins TRBV11-3 to TRBJ2-5, with TRBD1 matching over 7 bases. In DNA, the CDR3 is TGTGCCAGCAGAGGTCTTCAAGGGGGCCCGGGCGGAGAGACCCAGTACTTC. Amino acid sequence: CASRGLQGGPGGETQYF.